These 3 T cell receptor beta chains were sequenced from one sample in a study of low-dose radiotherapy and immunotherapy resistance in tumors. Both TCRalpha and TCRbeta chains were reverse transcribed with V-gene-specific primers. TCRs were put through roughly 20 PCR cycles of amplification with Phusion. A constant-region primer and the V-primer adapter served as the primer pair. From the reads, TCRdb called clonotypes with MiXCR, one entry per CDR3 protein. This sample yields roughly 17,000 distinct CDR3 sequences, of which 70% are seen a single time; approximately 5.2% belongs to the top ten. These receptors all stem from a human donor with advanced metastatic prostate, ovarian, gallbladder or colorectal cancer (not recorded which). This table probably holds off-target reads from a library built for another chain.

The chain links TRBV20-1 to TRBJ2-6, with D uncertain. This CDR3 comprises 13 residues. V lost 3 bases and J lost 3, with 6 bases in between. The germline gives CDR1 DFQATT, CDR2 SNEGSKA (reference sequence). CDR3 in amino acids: CSARADGANVLTF. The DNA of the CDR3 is TGCAGTGCTAGGGCTGATGGGGCCAACGTCCTGACTTTC.

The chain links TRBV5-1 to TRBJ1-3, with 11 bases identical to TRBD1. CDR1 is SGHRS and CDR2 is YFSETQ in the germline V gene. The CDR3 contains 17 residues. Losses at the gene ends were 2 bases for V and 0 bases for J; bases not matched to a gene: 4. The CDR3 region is CASSFGQGASSGNTIYF. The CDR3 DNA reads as TGCGCCAGCAGCTTCGGACAGGGGGCCTCCTCTGGAAACACCATATATTTT.

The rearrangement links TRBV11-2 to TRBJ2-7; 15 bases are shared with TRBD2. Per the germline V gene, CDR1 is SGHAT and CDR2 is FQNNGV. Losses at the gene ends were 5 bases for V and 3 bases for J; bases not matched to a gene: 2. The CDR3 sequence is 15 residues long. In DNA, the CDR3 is TGTGCCAGCAGCCGGGGACTAGCGGGAGGCTACGAGCAGTACTTC. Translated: CASSRGLAGGYEQYF.